What follows is one T cell receptor (beta chain) and its context. The specificity of this receptor is unknown. This may be a read error: a much more frequent sequence differs by one nucleotide. Given the absence of the conserved phenylalanine or tryptophan at the CDR3 end, a read error is likely. The data originate from a study of T-cell reconstitution after alpha-beta-depleted transplantation in children (dated by TCRdb to 2016 to 2017). Looking at the study overall: Using TCR repertoire profiling, the study followed T-cell immune reconstitution in a quantitative way in children after TCRalphabeta/CD19-depleted allogeneic hematopoietic cell transplantation. Broader findings and caveats from the paper: In some patients, the high TCRbeta diversity seen at day 60 was put down to recipient T cells and intrathymic progenitors that had survived conditioning. The apparently early recovery of alphabetaT-cell counts about two months after transplant reportedly depended on only several hundred rapidly expanded clones that came from non-depleted graft cells. The frequencies of hyperexpanded clones fell over the following months, and after one year, T-cell counts and TCRbeta diversity were mostly attributed to newly produced T cells.

V is reduced by 5 bases and J by 8 bases, leaving a spacing of 9 bases between them. The length of the CDR3 is 10 amino acids, counting both ends. Only the CDR3 DNA stays, 30 bases, in frame from base 1. According to the germline V gene, CDR1 reads SQVTM and CDR2 reads ANQGSEA. Libraries came from PCR. TCRdb lists the instrument as Illumina HiSeq 2500. TCR libraries were prepared with molecular barcoding, using unique molecular identifiers to normalize TCRbeta repertoire quantification. TCRdb reprocessing: public reads trimmed at Q25 with fastp, clones called with MiXCR, in-frame beta chains kept. Each record represents a unique CDR3 protein, reported with the most common genes and DNA among its rows. The sample contains around 210,000 distinct CDR3 sequences, roughly 7% of them found a single time. Jointly, the top ten make up 5% to 6.5% of the sample. This specimen's treatment or condition label, per the study, means: allogeneic hematopoietic cell transplantation with graft depleted of TCRalphabeta T cells and CD19 B cells. TCRalphabeta/CD19-depleted allogeneic hematopoietic cell grafts were given to the transplant recipients, all of whom were children.

This sequence uses TRBV29-1 and TRBJ1-1; a confident D gene designation cannot be given. This TCR was sampled from a boy younger than 10 with acute lymphoblastic leukemia, due to receive a stem cell transplant. The material sequenced was PBMCs, taken before TCRalphabeta/CD19-depleted stem cell transplant. The DNA sequence is as follows: TGCAGCGTTAGATGGACGGAAGCTTTCTGT. Its amino acids are CSVRWTEAFC.